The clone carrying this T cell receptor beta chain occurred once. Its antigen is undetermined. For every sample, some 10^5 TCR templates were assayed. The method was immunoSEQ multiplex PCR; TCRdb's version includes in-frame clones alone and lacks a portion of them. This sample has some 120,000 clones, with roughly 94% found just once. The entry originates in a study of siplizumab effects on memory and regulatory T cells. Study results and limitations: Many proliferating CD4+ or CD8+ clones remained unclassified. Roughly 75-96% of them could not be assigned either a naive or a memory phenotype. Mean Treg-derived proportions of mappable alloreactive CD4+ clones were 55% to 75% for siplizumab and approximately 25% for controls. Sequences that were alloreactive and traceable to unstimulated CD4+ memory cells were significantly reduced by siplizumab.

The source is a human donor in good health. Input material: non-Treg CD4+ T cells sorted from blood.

CDR3 in amino acids: CSAVSGAQFF. Written as DNA, the CDR3 is TGCAGTGCCGTTAGTGGCGCGCAGTTCTTC. The chain couples TRBV20-1 to TRBJ2-1, with D hard to call. Deletions cut 6 bases from V and 12 bases from J, with 12 bases between. CDR3 length: 10 residues. Germline V CDR1 and CDR2: DFQATT, SNEGSKA (reference sequence).